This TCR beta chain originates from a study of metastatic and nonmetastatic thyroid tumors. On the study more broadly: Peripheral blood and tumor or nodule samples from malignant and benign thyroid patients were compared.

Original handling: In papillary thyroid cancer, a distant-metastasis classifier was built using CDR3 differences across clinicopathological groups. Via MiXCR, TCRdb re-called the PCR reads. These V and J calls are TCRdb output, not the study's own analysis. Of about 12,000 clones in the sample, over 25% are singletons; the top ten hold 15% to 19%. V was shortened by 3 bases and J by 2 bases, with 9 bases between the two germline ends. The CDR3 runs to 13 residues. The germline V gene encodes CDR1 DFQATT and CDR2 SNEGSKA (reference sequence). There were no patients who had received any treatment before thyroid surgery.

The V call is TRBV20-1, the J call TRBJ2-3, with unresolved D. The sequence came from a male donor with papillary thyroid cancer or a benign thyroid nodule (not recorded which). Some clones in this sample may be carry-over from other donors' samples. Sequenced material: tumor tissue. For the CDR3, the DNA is TGCAGTGCTAGCGCACAGATCACAGATACGCAGTATTTT. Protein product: CSASAQITDTQYF.